Listed below are T cell receptor beta chains from one sample, sequenced in a study of blood T cells in healthy people across ages. TCRdb reprocessed the 5' RACE reads with MiXCR, giving one entry per CDR3 protein. Counted here are 800,000 to 950,000 distinct CDR3 sequences, almost 30% occurring once; the ten biggest clones make up approximately 10%. The data were also submitted as part of a second study, on T cells of mothers and their children.

The sequenced material came from blood. The receptors shown here come from a woman in her forties in good health. Both conserved end residues are part of each CDR3. Fields, in order: V gene, J gene, clone size, D gene, CDR3 DNA, CDR3 protein. A D gene is named only where the DNA matches it firmly. Clone size is not always given. Where it is, it says once, few, many or a class for expanded clones.

TRBV7-2	TRBJ2-7	few	-	TGTGCCAGCAGCATCCCCGACAGACTAAACTCCTACGAGCAGTACTTC	CASSIPDRLNSYEQYF
TRBV7-2	TRBJ2-1	-	-	TGTGCCAGCAGCCCAAGCGGGTTTGAACAGTTCTTC	CASSPSGFEQFF
TRBV7-2	TRBJ2-7	many	TRBD2	TGTGCCAGCAGCTTAGGGAGCGGGGACGAGCAGTACTTC	CASSLGSGDEQYF
TRBV27	TRBJ2-7	many	TRBD1	TGTGCCAGCAGTTACAGGGGTTCCCACGAGCAGTACTTC	CASSYRGSHEQYF
TRBV5-1	TRBJ2-1	many	TRBD1	TGCGCCAGCACCCCGGGACAGGGTGAGAATGAGCAGTTCTTC	CASTPGQGENEQFF
TRBV5-8	TRBJ2-5	many	-	TGTGCCAGCAGCTTGTTGTCGACGCTGGGGGAGACCCAGTACTTC	CASSLLSTLGETQYF
TRBV29-1	TRBJ1-1	-	-	TGCAGCGTTGTTCTCGAACAAAACACTGAAGCTTTCTTT	CSVVLEQNTEAFF
TRBV10-3	TRBJ2-6	few	TRBD2	TGTGCCATCAGTGGGAACGGGGGGGCTGCTGGGGCCAACGTCCTGACTTTC	CAISGNGGAAGANVLTF
TRBV25-1	TRBJ2-3	few	-	TGTGCCAGCAGTGAACGGGGGCTGGCGTCAGATACGCAGTATTTT	CASSERGLASDTQYF
TRBV9	TRBJ1-1	few	-	TGTGCCAGCAGCGTAGAAGGGCAGGGGAACACTGAAGCTTTCTTT	CASSVEGQGNTEAFF
TRBV24-1	TRBJ2-5	many	-	TGTGCCACCAGTGAGGGTGGCGGACCTCAAGAGACCCAGTACTTC	CATSEGGGPQETQYF
TRBV2	TRBJ2-7	few	-	TGTGCCAGCAGTGACCGGGAGTTAGCCTACGAGCAGTACTTC	CASSDRELAYEQYF
TRBV25-1	TRBJ1-5	few	-	TGTGCCAGCAGTGTTGCTAATCAGCCCCAGCATTTT	CASSVANQPQHF
TRBV4-1	TRBJ2-5	-	-	TGCGCCAACGGCCAAGATGGTTCTCTCTTGGATCTAGAGACCCAGTACTTC	CANGQDGSLLDLETQYF
TRBV10-3	TRBJ1-6	many	-	TGTGCCATCAGTGAGTCGGGGCTGGGTTCACCCCTCCACTTT	CAISESGLGSPLHF
TRBV15	TRBJ1-1	-	-	TGTGCCACCAGCAGAGATCTTGGGGGGTTCACTGAAGCTTTCTTT	CATSRDLGGFTEAFF
TRBV5-1	TRBJ1-1	many	-	TGCGCCAGCAGCTTGGCACAGGGCGCTGAAGCTTTCTTT	CASSLAQGAEAFF
TRBV7-3	TRBJ2-7	many	TRBD1	TGTGCCAGCAGCTCTACAGGGGGAGGCGAGCAGTACTTC	CASSSTGGGEQYF
TRBV4-1	TRBJ1-2	-	-	TGCGCCAGCAGCCAACGGAAAACCCATGGCTACACCTTC	CASSQRKTHGYTF
TRBV25-1	TRBJ2-7	many	-	TGTGCCAGCAGTGATCCAAGCAGGGGTTGGGGGTACGAGCAGTACTTC	CASSDPSRGWGYEQYF
TRBV6-6	TRBJ2-3	few	-	TGTGCCAGCAGTTACTCTCGCGGGTTAGATACGCAGTATTTT	CASSYSRGLDTQYF
TRBV27	TRBJ2-2	-	TRBD2	TGTGCCAGCAGTTTAGGGACTAGCGGTTCCGGGGAGCTGTTTTTT	CASSLGTSGSGELFF
TRBV6-5	TRBJ1-5	few	-	TGTGCCAGCAGTTACTCGAGGACCGATCAGCCCCAGCATTTT	CASSYSRTDQPQHF
TRBV6-1	TRBJ1-5	-	TRBD1	TGTGCCAGCTCCGGGACAGGGGGATGTAGCAATCAGCCCCAGCATTTT	CASSGTGGCSNQPQHF
TRBV20-1	TRBJ2-7	few	-	TGCAGTGCTAGGTATCGGGACACGACCTACGAGCAGTACTTC	CSARYRDTTYEQYF
TRBV7-2	TRBJ2-7	many	-	TGTGCCAGCAGTCTCCCCTGGGACGAGCAGTACTTC	CASSLPWDEQYF
TRBV28	TRBJ1-1	-	TRBD1	TGTGCCAGCAGCCAACAGGGGGCAACTGAAGCTTTCTTT	CASSQQGATEAFF
TRBV29-1	TRBJ1-1	-	-	TGCAGCGTTGGTGATATGAACACTGAAGCTTTCTTT	CSVGDMNTEAFF